The present T cell receptor (beta chain) was sequenced within a study of blood T cell repertoires in COVID-19. Turning to the study itself: T cells, B-cell-depleted T cells, or PBMCs supplied cDNA or gDNA.

The trim removed 5 bases at V and 5 bases at J, leaving 12 bases unmatched. The CDR3 consists of 16 residues. The V gene's germline CDR1 is SGHTA and CDR2 FQGNSA. Profiled with immunoSEQ multiplex PCR; TCRdb holds only in-frame clones, not every one. The sample has hundreds of thousands of clones; around 87% are singletons. The TCR was taken from a woman in her forties or fifties with COVID-19, enrolled during active disease. This chain joins TRBV7-2 and TRBJ2-5, with 9 bases aligning to TRBD2. Sample: peripheral blood. The CDR3 protein is CASSPSPAGGGETQYF. Written as DNA, the CDR3 is TGTGCCAGCAGCCCGAGTCCGGCGGGAGGGGGGGAGACCCAGTACTTC.